What follows is one TCR beta chain and its context. The data were obtained in a study of blood T cell repertoires in COVID-19. Overall study context: The United States, Italy and Spain were the sources of the acute and convalescent COVID-19 samples. Sample material is recorded as cDNA or gDNA derived from T cells, B-cell-depleted T cells, or PBMCs.

Germline CDR1 LNHDA, CDR2 SQIVND (reference sequence). V shed 1 base, J shed 3 bases, and the junction held 8 bases outside the gene matches. The CDR3 runs to 16 residues. Assay used: immunoSEQ multiplex PCR; TCRdb lists only in-frame clones, some missing. The table lists more than 70,000 clones, approximately 78% of them singletons. Sequencing was performed on peripheral blood. This receptor was identified in a woman in her 70s with acute or convalescent COVID-19. V and J are TRBV19 and TRBJ2-7; 8 nucleotides line up with TRBD1. The CDR3 sequence: CASSIGWTGLDYEQYF. The CDR3 coding sequence is TGTGCCAGTAGTATAGGTTGGACAGGGCTCGACTACGAGCAGTACTTC.